This T cell receptor beta chain was recorded in a study of T cell changes during pregnancy in multiple sclerosis. Trimming cost V 7 bases and J 1 base, with 8 bases left between them. Germline V gives CDR1 MNHEY, CDR2 SMNVEV (reference sequence). This CDR3 contains 13 residues. The assay was immunoSEQ multiplex PCR, and TCRdb's table has in-frame clones only and misses some. The sample lists 40,000 to 55,000 clones, almost 95% occurring once. The clonotype originates from a female donor with multiple sclerosis, enrolled in a pregnancy study. The sequenced material came from peripheral blood. The J gene is TRBJ2-1, the V gene TRBV27; TRBD1 is a possible D gene (5 bases). The CDR3 nucleotides read TGTGCCAGCAAAAGGGGTTCCTACAATGAGCAGTTCTTC. Its protein is CASKRGSYNEQFF.